This T cell receptor (beta chain) was recovered during a study of T cell responses to AZD1222 COVID-19 vaccine. The protocol was immunoSEQ multiplex PCR, while the TCRdb copy is restricted to in-frame clones and leaves out a portion. The data show roughly 140,000 clones, 85% to 90% seen once. Trimming stripped 5 bases from V and 5 bases from J, with 16 bases between. This CDR3 spans 15 amino acids. The germline gives CDR1 MNHEY, CDR2 SVGEGT. The sequencing here drew on peripheral blood, taken 28 days after the second AZD1222 dose. This sequence was found in an adult who received the AZD1222 COVID-19 vaccine. The gene calls are TRBV6-2 or TRBV6-3 and TRBJ1-5; possibly TRBD1 for D (6 bases). The CDR3 spells CASSPGTLFDQPQHF. In DNA form, the CDR3 reads TGTGCCAGCAGTCCCGGGACACTTTTCGATCAGCCCCAGCATTTT.